Detailed here is one T cell receptor beta chain. J was trimmed by 2 bases and V by 4 bases; bases with no gene match: 1. The CDR3 consists of 13 residues. In the authors' methods: For nucleated cells, counts were estimated from reference gene primer amplification. TCRdb keeps only in-frame clones here, not all; method: immunoSEQ multiplex PCR. V, J and clone size were drawn from that table, and D and trimming were deduced from the DNA. The sample lists over 130,000 clones; about nine tenths were seen once. This specimen comes from a study of blood T cell repertoires in COVID-19. Study background: Sample material is recorded as cDNA or gDNA derived from T cells, B-cell-depleted T cells, or PBMCs.

The material sequenced was peripheral blood. This clonotype was sampled from a woman aged 60-70 years with active or convalescent COVID-19. The chain has TRBV12-3 or TRBV12-4 and TRBJ2-5, with 7 bases identical to TRBD1. The CDR3 DNA is TGTGCCAGCAGTTCGGGACAGCAAGAGACCCAGTACTTC. Translated: CASSSGQQETQYF.